Described below is a single TCR beta chain sequence and its context. Its recognized antigen is unknown. No base quality information exists; no much larger clone differs at one position. CDR1 SGHTA and CDR2 FQGNSA were looked up in the germline V gene. Trimming takes 6 bases off V and 3 bases off J; junction bases not matched to a gene: 6. The CDR3 runs 14 amino acids, cysteine and phenylalanine included. Of all the DNA, just the CDR3 is kept, 42 bases in frame from base 1. These data originate in a study of regulatory T cells in long-lasting Graves disease (dated by TCRdb to about 2021). Regarding the research as a whole: Antithyroid drugs had been taken for less than 3 months by newly diagnosed Graves' disease patients. The study took place in China and was registered as a clinical trial. Peripheral blood TCR sequencing and RNA sequencing compared persistent Graves' disease patients with newly diagnosed Graves' disease patients. A total of roughly 35 samples underwent TCR sequencing, from about 13 patients with persistent Graves' disease and roughly 20 patients with newly diagnosed Graves' disease.

What this sample's time point label stands for: newly diagnosed GD, antithyroid drugs for less than 3 months. RNA was extracted from PBMCs in TRIzol for both TCR sequencing and RNA sequencing. The diagnosis of Graves' disease was made according to American Thyroid Association guidelines. Patients were recruited from an endocrinology department in Xi'an, China. Each patient gave about 9.1 milliliters of peripheral blood, collected in an EDTA anticoagulant tube. PBMCs were isolated by Ficoll Paque Plus density gradient separation without further T cell sorting. RNA quality was checked with an Agilent 2100 Bioanalyzer and agarose gel, and concentration with a NanoDrop 2000. Libraries were prepared through multiplex PCR. The sequencer listed for this sample is Illumina HiSeq 4000. TCR beta libraries were built with iRepertoire HTBI primers and Arm-PCR amplification of CDR3 regions. PCR products were gel purified before sequencing. Concerning the study's data processing: Gene usage analysis of CDR3 amino acid clonotypes used the 60 to 80 TRBV and around 14 TRBJ segments found across samples. Filtered high-quality paired reads were merged into contigs using COPE and FqMerger. BLAST was used to align contigs to IMGT TRBV, TRBD and TRBJ reference genes, with CDR3 defined following IMGT. Highly expanded clones were defined as clonotypes with a frequency above 0.1%. Shannon entropy served as the measure of repertoire diversity, while the Gini coefficient captured V-J evenness. Clonotypes shared by more than one individual were considered public. The public sequencing data were trimmed at Q25 with fastp and processed into clonotypes with MiXCR by TCRdb, which kept only in-frame beta chains. Every CDR3 protein is listed once, alongside the most common genes and DNA of its rows. TCRdb, not the authors, supplied the V and J calls. Counted in this sample were 530,000 or so distinct CDR3 sequences; roughly 15% of them appeared once. In total, the top ten clones hold about 11% of the sample.

Here is what the overall study found, with its caveats: Only the TCR beta chain was sequenced and analyzed. More public clonotypes were shared among persistent patients (about 2,800) than among newly diagnosed patients (more than 950). TRBV28, TRBJ1-2 and TRBJ2-5 were preferentially used in persistent disease, while TRBV20-1 and TRBJ2-1 were favored in newly diagnosed disease. Lower TCR Shannon entropy and fewer highly expanded clones were observed in persistent Graves' disease patients than in newly diagnosed patients, which suggested clonal expansion. Because the primary lesion, thyroid tissue, could not be accessed, the study looked at peripheral blood alone. The authors noted that the small sample size was a limitation that may lower accuracy.

The same data also contributed to another study, on T cells in Graves' hyperthyroidism and ophthalmopathy. As that second paper reports: A patient counted as having stable Graves' hyperthyroidism if no progression to ophthalmopathy occurred over 18 months of follow-up. Hyperthyroidism patients were newly diagnosed, with disease duration under 2 months, and aged 18 to 65 years. Patients with uncontrolled infections, other autoimmune diseases, pregnancy or lactation were excluded. Diagnoses were established on the basis of clinical symptoms, serum thyroxine and TRAb, thyroid ultrasound, and orbital computed tomography. The first round of RT-PCR for the TCR CDR3 was performed with the HTBI primer set and the Qiagen OneStep RT-PCR kit. Most expanded thyroid clonotypes (frequency above 0.001) were also detected in blood, suggesting blood repertoires may reflect thyroid immune responses. A 13 V-J signature model separated ophthalmopathy from stable hyperthyroidism, with around 88% sensitivity and 81.08% specificity in cross-validation and 80%/75% in testing. In validation, the model predicted progression to ophthalmopathy a median of roughly 6.2 months before onset, with 70% to 71% sensitivity and roughly 77% specificity. TCR V-J signatures able to tell the groups apart were searched for in a discovery cohort of around 95 patients, of whom under 45 had Graves' ophthalmopathy and about 60 had stable Graves' hyperthyroidism. Whether ophthalmopathy could be predicted prospectively was tested in an independent validation cohort made up of under 20 hyperthyroidism patients plus 17 patients who later progressed to ophthalmopathy. The roughly 91 discovery patients were randomly divided into training and test sets at a 7:3 ratio. In addition, the study compared T-cell repertoires in thyroid tissue and in blood from about six Graves' hyperthyroidism patients. Once sampling was done, hyperthyroidism patients were given methimazole at a starting dose of 30 mg daily, whereas ophthalmopathy patients were given high-dose intravenous methylprednisolone. Libraries were constructed in a second round of multiplex PCR, after which size selection and purification were carried out. Libraries were sequenced paired-end with 100 bp reads on an Illumina HiSeq2000. SOAPnuke was used to process the raw data, throwing out any read that contained adapters or uncalled bases, had a mean Phred below 15, or lacked an exact constant-primer or identifier match. COPE v1.2.5 was used to merge the high-quality paired reads, and each unique nucleotide sequence was defined as a clonotype. MiTCR v1.1 was used to align the clonotypes against IMGT TRBV, TRBD and TRBJ reference segments. Only V-J combinations with frequency above 0.0001, covering about 99% of repertoires, were analysed. A TCS score was defined as the ratio of F50 (clonal expansion) to E x V (chaos), with BLOSUM62-based TCRdist applied between CDR3 peptides within each V-J. Welch's t-statistics and random forest reduced approximately 520 V-J features to roughly 13, which were used in a naive Bayes classifier (R e1071). Sample size was not statistically predetermined, and blinding of investigators to group allocation was not performed. The paper describes TCR Vbeta CDR3 sequencing of some 130 peripheral blood samples, made up of some 42 ophthalmopathy patients, some 76 hyperthyroidism patients and some 17 progressor patients.

This clonotype originated in a man aged 18-30 years with Graves disease. Donor details come from another sample of the same person, matched by shared clones. The receptor chain draws on TRBV7-2 and TRBJ1-1; the central 8 bases match TRBD1. This specimen consisted of peripheral blood mononuclear cells (PBMCs), obtained at new diagnosis, from a patient treated with antithyroid drugs. The bases are TGTGCCAGCAGGGACAGGGCTGGGGACACTGAAGCTTTCTTT. This is translated as CASRDRAGDTEAFF.